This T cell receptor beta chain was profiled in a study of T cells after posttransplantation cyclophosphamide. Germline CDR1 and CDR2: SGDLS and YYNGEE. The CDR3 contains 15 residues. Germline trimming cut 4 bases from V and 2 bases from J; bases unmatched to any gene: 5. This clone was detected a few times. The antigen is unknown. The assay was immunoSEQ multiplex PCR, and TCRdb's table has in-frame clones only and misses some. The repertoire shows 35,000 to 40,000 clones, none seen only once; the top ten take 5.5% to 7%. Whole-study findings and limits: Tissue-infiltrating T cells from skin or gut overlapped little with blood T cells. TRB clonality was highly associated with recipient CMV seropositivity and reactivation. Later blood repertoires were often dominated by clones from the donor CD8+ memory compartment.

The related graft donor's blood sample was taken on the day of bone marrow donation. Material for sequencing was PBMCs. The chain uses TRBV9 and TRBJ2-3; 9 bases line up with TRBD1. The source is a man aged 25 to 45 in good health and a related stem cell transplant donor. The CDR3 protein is CASSSGTGSTDTQYF. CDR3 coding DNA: TGTGCCAGCAGCTCCGGGACAGGGTCCACAGATACGCAGTATTTT.